There are a few counts of the clone carrying this T cell receptor (beta chain). Antigen specificity is unknown. The PBMCs had their origin in around 9.1 ml of fresh peripheral blood. These data come from a study of T cells in Graves' hyperthyroidism and ophthalmopathy. It was RNA transcripts that yielded the amplified TCR beta CDR3 regions. The HTBI primer set served for first-round RT-PCR of the TCR CDR3. MiXCR was run by TCRdb on the multiplex PCR reads, yielding one entry per CDR3 protein. The sample lists more than 350,000 distinct CDR3 sequences; under 15% were seen once. Germline-derived CDR1 and CDR2 are MNHNS and SASEGT. V lost 5 bases to trimming and J lost 2 bases, with 13 bases between them. The CDR3 is made up of 14 amino acids. Study conclusions and caveats: Blood also contained most expanded thyroid clonotypes above 0.001. Median prediction lead before ophthalmopathy onset was around seven months with the model.

Input material: blood. The TCR comes from a young woman with Graves' hyperthyroidism. The V gene is TRBV6-1, the J gene TRBJ2-7; D not resolved. The CDR3 reads CASSPGVWTYEQYF. The CDR3 DNA is TGTGCCAGCAGTCCGGGCGTATGGACCTACGAGCAGTACTTC.